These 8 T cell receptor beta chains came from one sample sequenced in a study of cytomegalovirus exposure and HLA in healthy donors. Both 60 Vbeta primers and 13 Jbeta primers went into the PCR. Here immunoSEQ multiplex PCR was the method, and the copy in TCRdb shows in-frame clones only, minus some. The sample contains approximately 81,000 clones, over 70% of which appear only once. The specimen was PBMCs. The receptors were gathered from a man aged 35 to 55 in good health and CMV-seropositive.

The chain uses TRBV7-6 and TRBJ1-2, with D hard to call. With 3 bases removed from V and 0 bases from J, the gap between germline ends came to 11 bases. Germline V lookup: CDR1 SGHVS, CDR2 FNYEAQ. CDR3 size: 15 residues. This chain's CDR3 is CASSLSPDSNYGYTF. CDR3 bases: TGTGCCAGCAGCTTGTCGCCCGACTCTAACTATGGCTACACCTTC.

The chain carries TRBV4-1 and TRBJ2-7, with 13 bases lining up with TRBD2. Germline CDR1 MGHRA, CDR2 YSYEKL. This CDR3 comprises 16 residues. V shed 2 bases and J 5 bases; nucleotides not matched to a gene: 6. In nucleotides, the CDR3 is TGCGCCAGCAGCCAAATACTAGCGGGAGGGCCTAACGAGCAGTACTTC. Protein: CASSQILAGGPNEQYF.

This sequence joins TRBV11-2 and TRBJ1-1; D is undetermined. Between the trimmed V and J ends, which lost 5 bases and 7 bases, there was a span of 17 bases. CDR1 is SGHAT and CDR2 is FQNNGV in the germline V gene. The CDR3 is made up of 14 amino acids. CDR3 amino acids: CASSKPTSGGEAFF. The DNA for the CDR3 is TGTGCCAGCAGCAAGCCAACCTCCGGAGGTGAAGCTTTCTTT.

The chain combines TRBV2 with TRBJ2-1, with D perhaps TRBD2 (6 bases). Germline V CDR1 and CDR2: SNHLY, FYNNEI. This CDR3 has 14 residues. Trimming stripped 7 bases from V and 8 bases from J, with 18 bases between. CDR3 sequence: CASNSPGEDDEQFF. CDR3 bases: TGTGCCAGCAATTCCCCGGGGGAGGATGATGAGCAGTTCTTC.

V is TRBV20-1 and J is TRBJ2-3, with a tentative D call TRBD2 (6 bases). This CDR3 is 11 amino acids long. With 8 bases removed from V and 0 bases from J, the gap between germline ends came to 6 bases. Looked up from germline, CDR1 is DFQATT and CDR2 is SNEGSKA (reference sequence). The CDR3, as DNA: TGCAGTAGCGGGAGCACAGATACGCAGTATTTT. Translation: CSSGSTDTQYF.

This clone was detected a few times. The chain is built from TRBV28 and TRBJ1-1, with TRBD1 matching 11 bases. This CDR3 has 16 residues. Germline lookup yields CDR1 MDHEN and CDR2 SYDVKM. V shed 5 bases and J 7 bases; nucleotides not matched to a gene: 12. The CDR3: CASSRPGTGGGIEAFF. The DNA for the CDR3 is TGTGCCAGCAGTCGTCCTGGGACAGGGGGTGGTATTGAAGCTTTCTTT.

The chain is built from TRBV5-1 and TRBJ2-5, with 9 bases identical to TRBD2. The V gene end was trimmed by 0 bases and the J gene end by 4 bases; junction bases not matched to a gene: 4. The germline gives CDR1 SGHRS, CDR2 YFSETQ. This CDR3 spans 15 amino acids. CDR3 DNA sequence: TGCGCCAGCAGCTTGGAACCAGCGGGGGGAGAGACCCAGTACTTC. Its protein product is CASSLEPAGGETQYF.

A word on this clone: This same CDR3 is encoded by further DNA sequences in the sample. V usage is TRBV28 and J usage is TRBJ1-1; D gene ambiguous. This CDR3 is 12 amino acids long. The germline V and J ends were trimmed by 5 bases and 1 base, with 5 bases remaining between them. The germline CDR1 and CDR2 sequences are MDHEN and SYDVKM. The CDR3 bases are TGTGCCAGCAGTCTAAGGAACACTGAAGCTTTCTTT. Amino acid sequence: CASSLRNTEAFF.